One sample yielded the 27 T cell receptor beta chains listed below, sequenced in a study of OX40 agonist ivuxolimab in advanced cancers. Method: immunoSEQ multiplex PCR; TCRdb's copy keeps in-frame clones and lacks some. The sample gives about 93,000 clones, 91% of which show up once; roughly 2.6% is in the top ten. The specimen was CD4+ or CD8+ T cells sorted from blood, collected in a trial of the OX40 agonist ivuxolimab. The receptor set was obtained from an adult with an advanced solid tumor such as melanoma, head and neck, liver or kidney cancer.

The CDR3 is CASSPRWATEAFF. The CDR3 DNA reads TGCGCCAGCAGCCCAAGGTGGGCGACTGAAGCTTTCTTT. This chain connects TRBV5-1 to TRBJ1-1; D unclear. V lost 4 bases and J 5 bases, leaving 12 bases between the germline ends. The CDR3 sequence is 13 residues long. Per germline, CDR1 SGHRS and CDR2 YFSETQ.

Regarding this clone: Lacking the conserved final phenylalanine or tryptophan, this CDR3 likely reflects a read error. The limits of the CDR3 on the DNA are not certain, so only TCRdb's listed CDR3 is given. CDR3 sequence reads: CASSPTRA. The chain joins TRBV27 to TRBJ2-2. The CDR3 totals 8 residues, both ends included. CDR1 MNHEY and CDR2 SMNVEV come from the germline V gene (reference sequence).

This chain uses TRBV4-3 with TRBJ1-2; TRBD1 might be the D (5 bases). Germline CDR1 LGHNA, CDR2 YSLEER. The CDR3 is made up of 15 amino acids. Trimming shortened V by 0 bases and J by 8 bases, and 16 bases separated the two germline ends. CDR3 loop: CASSQDFKGRGGYTF. CDR3 sequence (DNA): TGCGCCAGCAGCCAAGATTTTAAGGGGCGCGGGGGCTACACCTTC.

This rearrangement joins TRBV5-1 to TRBJ1-1, with a possible D match to TRBD1 (5 bases). Deletions cut 4 bases from V and 0 bases from J, with 13 bases between. The germline gives CDR1 SGHRS, CDR2 YFSETQ. This CDR3 contains 15 residues. In DNA form, the CDR3 reads TGCGCCAGCAGCCCCATGGGACGGATGAACACTGAAGCTTTCTTT. Translated, it gives CASSPMGRMNTEAFF.

This sequence joins TRBV7-2 and TRBJ1-1; D remains ambiguous. This CDR3 has 14 amino acids. V lost 0 bases and J 8 bases, leaving 13 bases between the germline ends. Germline V CDR1 and CDR2: SGHTA, FQGNSA. The CDR3 bases are TGTGCCAGCAGCTTAGCGAAGGCCCAAGGGGAAGCTTTCTTT. Amino acids: CASSLAKAQGEAFF.

This rearrangement joins TRBV7-8 to TRBJ2-7; 9 bases line up with TRBD2. CDR3 length equals 17 residues. CDR1 is SGHVS and CDR2 is FQNEAQ in the germline V gene. Trimming took 7 bases from V and 4 from J; bases not matched to a gene: 17. CDR3 amino acids: CASTLPAGGEGRYEQYF. CDR3 in DNA: TGTGCCAGCACCCTACCGGCGGGGGGGGAGGGCCGGTACGAGCAGTACTTC.

This clone occurred once. The chain links TRBV6-5 to TRBJ1-1; TRBD1 aligns across 7 bases. J was trimmed by 4 bases and V by 1 base; bases with no gene match: 3. Germline CDR1 is MNHEY and CDR2 is SVGAGI. The CDR3 extends over 14 amino acids. The CDR3 DNA sequence: TGTGCCAGCAGTTACTTGACAGGGAGCACTGAAGCTTTCTTT. It is translated as CASSYLTGSTEAFF.

This chain links TRBV4-3 with TRBJ1-1, with a weak D call TRBD1 (6 bases). CDR1 is LGHNA, CDR2 YSLEER, per germline. The CDR3 length is 16 residues. V lost 3 bases, J lost 11 bases, and 25 bases lay in between. The CDR3: CASSHGPLGPQGWAFF. CDR3 bases: TGCGCCAGCAGCCACGGCCCCCTGGGACCTCAGGGGTGGGCTTTCTTT.

CDR3 protein: CASSLLQGIKYF. The DNA for the CDR3 is TGTGCCAGCAGCTTACTACAGGGGATTAAATACTTC. The chain couples TRBV7-2 to TRBJ2-7; 7 nucleotides line up with TRBD1. Trimming removed 2 bases from V and 13 bases from J; junction bases left unmatched: 8. CDR3 length equals 12 residues. The germline V gene has CDR1 SGHTA and CDR2 FQGNSA.

The chain combines TRBV27 with TRBJ2-7, with a weak D call TRBD2 (6 bases). The CDR3 length is 14 residues. Germline V gene lookup returns CDR1 MNHEY and CDR2 SMNVEV (reference sequence). V was shortened by 7 bases and J by 4 bases, with 17 bases between the two germline ends. The CDR3 region has the DNA TGTGCCAGCAACCGGGCGGGGCGCGGTTACGAGCAGTACTTC. It codes for CASNRAGRGYEQYF.

This chain links TRBV28 with TRBJ2-5; D may be TRBD2 (6 bases). Germline CDR1 reads MDHEN; CDR2 reads SYDVKM. The CDR3 sequence is 13 residues long. V gave up 4 bases and J gave up 5 bases, with 11 bases separating them. The CDR3 loop is CASSSGGPETQYF. The CDR3 region has the DNA TGTGCCAGCAGTTCAGGAGGGCCCGAGACCCAGTACTTC.

This rearrangement joins TRBV19 to TRBJ2-5; no reliable D call. This CDR3 is built from 12 residues. V was trimmed by 5 bases and J by 5 bases, leaving 9 bases between them. From germline, CDR1 is LNHDA and CDR2 SQIVND (reference sequence). This CDR3 reads CASSASGETQYF. The CDR3 coding sequence is TGTGCCAGTAGTGCTTCCGGGGAGACCCAGTACTTC.

This chain links TRBV6-5 with TRBJ1-2; the D is unclear. Germline V gene sequence: CDR1 MNHEY, CDR2 SVGAGI. The V and J ends lost 0 bases and 2 bases respectively, with 7 bases between them. The CDR3 runs to 14 residues. The CDR3 DNA follows: TGTGCCAGCAGTTACTCCGGAAGGAACTATGGCTACACCTTC. It yields the protein CASSYSGRNYGYTF.

The rearrangement joins TRBV18 to TRBJ2-4; 10 positions match TRBD1. The CDR3 contains 16 residues. The V gene end was trimmed by 3 bases and the J gene end by 1 base; junction bases not matched to a gene: 3. The germline gives CDR1 KGHSH, CDR2 LQKENI. In DNA, the CDR3 is TGTGCCAGCTCACCGGGACAGGGGATGGCCAAAAACATTCAGTACTTC. Translating gives CASSPGQGMAKNIQYF.

The chain carries TRBV18 and TRBJ2-4; D perhaps matches TRBD1 (6 bases). V lost 0 bases and J lost 8, with 11 bases in between. This CDR3 comprises 14 residues. Germline-derived CDR1 and CDR2 are KGHSH and LQKENI. The CDR3 DNA follows: TGTGCCAGCTCACCACCACAGGGTAGAGACATTCAGTACTTC. Its translation is CASSPPQGRDIQYF. The full variable domain, its missing parts supplied by reference TRBV18 and TRBJ2-4, is NAGVMQNPRHLVRRRGQEARLRCSPMKGHSHVYWYRQLPEEGLKFMVYLQKENIIDESGMPKERFSAEFPKEGPSILRIQQVVRGDSAAYFCASSPPQGRDIQYFGAGTRLSVL.

The V gene is TRBV27, the J gene TRBJ2-3, with D possibly being TRBD1 (6 bases). Trimming removed 6 bases from V and 3 bases from J, with 10 bases in between. The length of the CDR3 is 13 residues. Germline values: CDR1 MNHEY, CDR2 SMNVEV (reference sequence). DNA of the CDR3: TGTGCCAGCAGACCGGGACAAACAGATACGCAGTATTTT. It translates to CASRPGQTDTQYF.

This clone showed up just a few times. The chain is built from TRBV2 and TRBJ2-7; 9 nucleotides match TRBD1. The length of the CDR3 is 14 residues. V was clipped by 7 bases and J by 8 bases; unmatched bases: 12. Looked up from germline, CDR1 is SNHLY and CDR2 is FYNNEI. The CDR3 sequence: CASNTGTGRGKQYF. The CDR3 region has the DNA TGTGCCAGCAACACCGGGACAGGGAGGGGGAAGCAGTACTTC.

The CDR3 here is CASSTGLAVGGEQYF. The CDR3 DNA reads as TGTGCCAGCAGCACGGGACTAGCGGTGGGGGGGGAGCAGTACTTC. The chain carries TRBV5-4 and TRBJ2-7, with 11 bases lining up with TRBD2. The CDR3 runs 15 residues. Germline CDR1 and CDR2: SGHNT and YYREEE (reference sequence). Unmatched junction bases numbered 10, after V lost 4 bases and J lost 7 bases.

The chain has TRBV27 and TRBJ2-2, with 8 bases identical to TRBD2. This CDR3 is built from 16 residues. Germline loops: CDR1 MNHEY, CDR2 SMNVEV (reference sequence). Trimming cost V 3 bases and J 5 bases; bases outside gene matches: 8. Here the CDR3 DNA reads TGTGCCAGCAGTTTTACCCTTGGACTAGCAACCGGGGAGCTGTTTTTT. This encodes CASSFTLGLATGELFF.

V is TRBV5-1 and J is TRBJ2-7; 16 positions agree with TRBD2. J was trimmed by 0 bases and V by 4 bases; bases with no gene match: 7. Germline V gene lookup returns CDR1 SGHRS and CDR2 YFSETQ. The CDR3 contains 18 residues. In nucleotides, the CDR3 is TGCGCCAGCAGCCTGGGACTAGCGGGAGGGTCAGGCTCCTACGAGCAGTACTTC. This gives the protein CASSLGLAGGSGSYEQYF.

The rearrangement joins TRBV28 to TRBJ1-1; the D is unclear. This CDR3 contains 13 residues. V lost 4 bases and J lost 0, with 6 bases in between. Germline V gives CDR1 MDHEN, CDR2 SYDVKM. The CDR3 sequence: CASSSSLNTEAFF. The CDR3 DNA follows: TGTGCCAGCAGTTCCTCGTTGAACACTGAAGCTTTCTTT.

The chain has TRBV4-3 and TRBJ2-3; 7 bases agree with TRBD2. Germline CDR1 reads LGHNA; CDR2 reads YSLEER. The ends lost 1 base at V and 2 bases at J; junction bases unmatched: 12. The CDR3 is made up of 18 amino acids. In DNA, the CDR3 is TGCGCCAGCAGCCAAGCGGTAGGGGCTAGCGGACTCACAGATACGCAGTATTTT. Its translation is CASSQAVGASGLTDTQYF.

The J gene is TRBJ1-5, the V gene TRBV27; 8 bases match TRBD1. Germline V gives CDR1 MNHEY, CDR2 SMNVEV (reference sequence). The CDR3 totals 15 residues. With V trimmed by 5 bases and J by 7 bases, 10 bases remained unmatched. CDR3 region: CASSPNTGGIQPQHF. In nucleotides, the CDR3 is TGTGCCAGCAGTCCGAACACAGGGGGGATCCAGCCCCAGCATTTT.

V usage is TRBV5-6 and J usage is TRBJ2-5; D is unclear. The CDR3 has 12 amino acids. V was pared by 0 bases and J by 7 bases, with 7 bases between. Germline lookup yields CDR1 SGHDT and CDR2 YYEEEE. Here the CDR3 reads CASSLATGTQYF. For the CDR3, the DNA is TGTGCCAGCAGCTTGGCTACGGGGACCCAGTACTTC.

V and J are TRBV19 and TRBJ1-5, with 7 bases aligning to TRBD1. The germline V gene encodes CDR1 LNHDA and CDR2 SQIVND (reference sequence). The length of the CDR3 is 16 residues. With V trimmed by 4 bases and J by 5 bases, 11 bases remained unmatched. DNA for the CDR3: TGTGCCAGTAGTACAAGACAGGGACGTCAAGATCAGCCCCAGCATTTT. This codes for CASSTRQGRQDQPQHF.

This chain links TRBV27 with TRBJ2-1; D is possibly TRBD1 (5 bases). Trimming stripped 0 bases from V and 2 bases from J, with 11 bases between. The CDR3 has 16 residues. CDR1 is MNHEY, CDR2 SMNVEV, per germline (reference sequence). CDR3 sequence (DNA): TGTGCCAGCAGTTTATCGGGGCAGGTCCCCTACAATGAGCAGTTCTTC. Translated: CASSLSGQVPYNEQFF.

With regard to this clone: Other DNA sequences in the sample encode the same CDR3. This chain connects TRBV7-2 to TRBJ2-5; TRBD2 agrees at 12 bases. From germline, CDR1 is SGHTA and CDR2 FQGNSA. The CDR3 has 15 residues. V shed 5 bases, J shed 1 base, and the junction held 2 bases outside the gene matches. The CDR3 is CASSRLAGVQETQYF. For the CDR3, the DNA is TGTGCCAGCAGCCGACTAGCGGGAGTCCAAGAGACCCAGTACTTC.